These T cell receptor beta chains were read from a single sample in a study of OX40 agonist ivuxolimab in advanced cancers. The repertoire was sequenced with immunoSEQ multiplex PCR; TCRdb's copy has only in-frame clones and lacks some. There are 25,000 to 35,000 clones in the sample; roughly 90% occur only once, and about 16% lies in the top ten. The sample was CD4+ or CD8+ T cells sorted from blood, taken in a trial of the OX40 agonist ivuxolimab. The receptors shown here come from an adult with an advanced solid tumor such as melanoma, head and neck, liver or kidney cancer. Each CDR3 is given without its conserved first and last residue. Size tells how often a clone was seen (once, few, many) or the class of an expanded clone, and some rows leave it out.

J gene: TRBJ2-5; clone size: .; V gene: TRBV15; CDR3 protein: ATSTLAGERRETQY
J gene: TRBJ2-5; clone size: .; V gene: TRBV28; CDR3 protein: ASTGTSEEQY
J gene: TRBJ2-7; clone size: few; V gene: TRBV18; CDR3 protein: ASSPTSYEQY
J gene: TRBJ2-4; clone size: .; V gene: TRBV6-1; CDR3 protein: ASRAVGDHIQY
J gene: TRBJ1-5; clone size: .; V gene: TRBV18; CDR3 protein: ASSPETGPQTQH
J gene: TRBJ2-7; clone size: .; V gene: TRBV28; CDR3 protein: ASSLSDSGAYEQY
J gene: TRBJ2-1; clone size: .; V gene: TRBV14; CDR3 protein: ASSQGVLIAGGHNEQF
J gene: TRBJ2-7; clone size: .; V gene: TRBV7-6; CDR3 protein: ASSSSAYEQY
J gene: TRBJ2-1; clone size: .; V gene: TRBV15; CDR3 protein: ATSRDLLEQDAREAINEQF
J gene: TRBJ1-3; clone size: once; V gene: TRBV7-9; CDR3 protein: ASSLLQEFGNTIY
J gene: TRBJ1-5; clone size: .; V gene: TRBV27; CDR3 protein: ASSSTGLGNQPQH
J gene: TRBJ2-2; clone size: .; V gene: TRBV10-3; CDR3 protein: AISAQPLAGGYTGELF
J gene: TRBJ2-1; clone size: .; V gene: TRBV15; CDR3 protein: ATLANNEQF
J gene: TRBJ2-3; clone size: .; V gene: TRBV4-1; CDR3 protein: ASSQAGGRMQADTQY
J gene: TRBJ2-7; clone size: .; V gene: TRBV30; CDR3 protein: AWSVRSDEQY
J gene: TRBJ2-5; clone size: .; V gene: TRBV5-1; CDR3 protein: ASSYGQTGGGETQY
J gene: TRBJ2-1; clone size: .; V gene: TRBV13; CDR3 protein: ASSFSTSGLYNEQF
J gene: TRBJ2-7; clone size: .; V gene: TRBV23-1; CDR3 protein: ASSQSGGTSGIYEQY
J gene: TRBJ2-3; clone size: .; V gene: TRBV27; CDR3 protein: ASSLSIDTDTQY
J gene: TRBJ1-4; clone size: .; V gene: TRBV9; CDR3 protein: ASTPGGTNEKLF
J gene: TRBJ1-3; clone size: .; V gene: TRBV6-1; CDR3 protein: ASGDPSDTIY
J gene: TRBJ1-4; clone size: .; V gene: TRBV21-1; CDR3 protein: ASTQSRAIRYWGREKLF
J gene: TRBJ2-3; clone size: .; V gene: TRBV7-2; CDR3 protein: ASSLLARGTDTQY
J gene: TRBJ2-1; clone size: .; V gene: TRBV7-2; CDR3 protein: ASSPPTSSGADYNEQF
J gene: TRBJ2-1; clone size: once; V gene: TRBV11-3; CDR3 protein: ASSLGAGLEQF
J gene: TRBJ2-7; clone size: .; V gene: TRBV7-7; CDR3 protein: ASSPTNYGFYEQY
J gene: TRBJ2-1; clone size: .; V gene: TRBV7-8; CDR3 protein: ASSLSGGFYNEQF
J gene: TRBJ2-7; clone size: .; V gene: TRBV28; CDR3 protein: ASRGLAGDYEQY
J gene: TRBJ2-1; clone size: .; V gene: TRBV7-3; CDR3 protein: ASSFEYSGQGYNEQF
J gene: TRBJ2-2; clone size: .; V gene: TRBV13; CDR3 protein: ASRAFHTGELF
J gene: TRBJ2-3; clone size: .; V gene: TRBV28; CDR3 protein: ASSPETYSGDTQY
J gene: TRBJ2-5; clone size: .; V gene: TRBV28; CDR3 protein: ASTTTQETQY
J gene: TRBJ1-5; clone size: few; V gene: TRBV15; CDR3 protein: ATSRDRPEGNQPQH
J gene: TRBJ2-1; clone size: .; V gene: TRBV6-5; CDR3 protein: ASSLTGALSHEQF
J gene: TRBJ2-5; clone size: .; V gene: TRBV7-9; CDR3 protein: ASSLVGERETQY
J gene: TRBJ2-7; clone size: .; V gene: TRBV2; CDR3 protein: ASSETTYEQY
J gene: TRBJ2-7; clone size: .; V gene: TRBV7-9; CDR3 protein: ASSLGASYEQY
J gene: TRBJ2-1; clone size: .; V gene: TRBV15; CDR3 protein: ATSRPLSGSSYNEQF
J gene: TRBJ2-1; clone size: .; V gene: TRBV27; CDR3 protein: ASATSGGNSLPGQF
J gene: TRBJ1-5; clone size: once; V gene: TRBV19; CDR3 protein: ASARWTGPAEGPQH
J gene: TRBJ2-7; clone size: .; V gene: TRBV4-1; CDR3 protein: ASSQELGGYEQY